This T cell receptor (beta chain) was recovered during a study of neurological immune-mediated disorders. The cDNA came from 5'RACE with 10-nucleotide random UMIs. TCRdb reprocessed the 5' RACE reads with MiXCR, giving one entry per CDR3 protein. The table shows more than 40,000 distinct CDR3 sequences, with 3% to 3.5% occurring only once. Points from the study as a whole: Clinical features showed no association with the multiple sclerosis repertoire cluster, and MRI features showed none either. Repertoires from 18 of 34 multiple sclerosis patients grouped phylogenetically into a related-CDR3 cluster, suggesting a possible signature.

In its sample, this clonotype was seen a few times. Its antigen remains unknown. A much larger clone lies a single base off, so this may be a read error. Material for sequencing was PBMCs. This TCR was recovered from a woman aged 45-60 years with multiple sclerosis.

CDR3 amino acids: CASSDGGAYTDTQYF. For the CDR3, the DNA is TGTGCCAGCAGCGACGGCGGGGCCTACACAGATACGCAGTATTTT. The chain has TRBV7-9 and TRBJ2-3; possibly TRBD2 for D (6 bases). Germline values: CDR1 SEHNR, CDR2 FQNEAQ (reference sequence). V was shortened by 5 bases and J by 2 bases, with 14 bases between the two germline ends. The CDR3 has 15 amino acids. The full variable domain, its missing parts supplied by reference TRBV7-9 and TRBJ2-3, is DTGVSQNPRHKITKRGQNVTFRCDPISEHNRLYWYRQTLGQGPEFLTYFQNEAQLEKSRLLSDRFSAERPKGSFSTLEIQRTEQGDSAMYLCASSDGGAYTDTQYFGPGTRLTVL.